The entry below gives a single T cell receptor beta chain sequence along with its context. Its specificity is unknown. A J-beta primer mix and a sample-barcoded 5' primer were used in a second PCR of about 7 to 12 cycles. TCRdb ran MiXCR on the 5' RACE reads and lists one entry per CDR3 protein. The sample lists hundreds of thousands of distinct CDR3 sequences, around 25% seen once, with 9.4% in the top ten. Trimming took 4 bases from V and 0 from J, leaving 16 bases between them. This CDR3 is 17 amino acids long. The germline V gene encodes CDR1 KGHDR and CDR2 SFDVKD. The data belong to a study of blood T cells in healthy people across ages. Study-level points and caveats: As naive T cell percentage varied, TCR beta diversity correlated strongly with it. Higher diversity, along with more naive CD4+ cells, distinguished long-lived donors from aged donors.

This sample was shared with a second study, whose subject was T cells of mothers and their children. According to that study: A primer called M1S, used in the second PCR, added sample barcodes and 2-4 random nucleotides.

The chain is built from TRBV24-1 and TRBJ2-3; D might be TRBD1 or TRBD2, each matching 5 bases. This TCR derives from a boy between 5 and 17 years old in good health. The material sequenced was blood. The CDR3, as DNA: TGTGCCACCAGTGACAAAACCACGGGGCCTAGCACAGATACGCAGTATTTT. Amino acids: CATSDKTTGPSTDTQYF.